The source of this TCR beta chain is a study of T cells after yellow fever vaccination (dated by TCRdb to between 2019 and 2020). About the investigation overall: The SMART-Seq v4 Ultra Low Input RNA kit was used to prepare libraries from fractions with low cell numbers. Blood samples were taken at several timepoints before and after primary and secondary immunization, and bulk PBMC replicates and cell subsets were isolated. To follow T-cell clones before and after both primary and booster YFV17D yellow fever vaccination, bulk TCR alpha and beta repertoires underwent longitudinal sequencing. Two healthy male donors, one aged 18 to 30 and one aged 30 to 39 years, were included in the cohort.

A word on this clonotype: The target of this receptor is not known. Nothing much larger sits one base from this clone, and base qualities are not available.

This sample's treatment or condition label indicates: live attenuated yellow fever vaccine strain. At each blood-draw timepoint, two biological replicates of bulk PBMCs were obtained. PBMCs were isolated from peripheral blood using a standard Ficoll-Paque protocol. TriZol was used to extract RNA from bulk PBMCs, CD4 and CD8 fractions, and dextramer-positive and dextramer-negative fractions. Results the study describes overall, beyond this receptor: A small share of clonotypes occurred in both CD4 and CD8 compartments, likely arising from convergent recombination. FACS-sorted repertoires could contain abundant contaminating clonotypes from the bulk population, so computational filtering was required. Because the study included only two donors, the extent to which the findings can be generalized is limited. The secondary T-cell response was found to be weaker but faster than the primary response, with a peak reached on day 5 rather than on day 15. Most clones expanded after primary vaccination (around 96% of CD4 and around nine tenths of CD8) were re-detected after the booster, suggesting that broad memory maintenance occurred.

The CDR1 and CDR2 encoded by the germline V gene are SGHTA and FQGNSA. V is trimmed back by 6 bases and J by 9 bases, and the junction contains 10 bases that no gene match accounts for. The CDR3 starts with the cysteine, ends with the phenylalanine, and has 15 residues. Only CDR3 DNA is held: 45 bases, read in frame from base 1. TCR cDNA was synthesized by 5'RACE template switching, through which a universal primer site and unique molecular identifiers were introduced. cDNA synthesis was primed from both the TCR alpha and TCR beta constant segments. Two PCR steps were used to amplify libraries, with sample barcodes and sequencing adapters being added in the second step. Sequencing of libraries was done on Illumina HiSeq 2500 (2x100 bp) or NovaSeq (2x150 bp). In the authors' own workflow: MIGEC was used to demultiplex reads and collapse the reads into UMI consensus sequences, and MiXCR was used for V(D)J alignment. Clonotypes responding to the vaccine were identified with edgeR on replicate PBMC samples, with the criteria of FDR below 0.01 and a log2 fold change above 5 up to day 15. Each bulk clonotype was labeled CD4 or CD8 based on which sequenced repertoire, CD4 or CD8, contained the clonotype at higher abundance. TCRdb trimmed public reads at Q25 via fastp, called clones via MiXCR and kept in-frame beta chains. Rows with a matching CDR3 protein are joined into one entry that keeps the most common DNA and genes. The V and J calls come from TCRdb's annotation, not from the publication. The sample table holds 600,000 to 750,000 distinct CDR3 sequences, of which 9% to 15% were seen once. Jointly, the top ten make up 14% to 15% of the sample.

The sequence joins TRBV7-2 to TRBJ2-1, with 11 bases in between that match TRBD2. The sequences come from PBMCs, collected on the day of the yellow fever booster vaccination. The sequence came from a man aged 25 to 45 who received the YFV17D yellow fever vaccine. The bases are TGTGCCAGCAGACCTCCTACTAGCGGGGGATTTGAGCAGTTCTTC. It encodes CASRPPTSGGFEQFF. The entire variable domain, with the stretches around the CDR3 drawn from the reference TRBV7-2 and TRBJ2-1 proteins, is GAGVSQSPSNKVTEKGKDVELRCDPISGHTALYWYRQSLGQGLEFLIYFQGNSAPDKSGLPSDRFSAERTGGSVSTLTIQRTQQEDSAVYLCASRPPTSGGFEQFFGPGTRLTVL.